This T cell receptor (beta chain) came from a study of CD8+CD57+ T cells in acquired aplastic anemia. Study context: Across the sorted CD4+ and CD8+ cells, DNA amounts averaged roughly 3 ug.

It was genomic DNA that served as the template for profiling TCR beta VDJ and CDR3. A single record per CDR3 protein comes from TCRdb applying MiXCR to the reads. Of 160,000 or so distinct CDR3 sequences in the sample, around half were seen once. CDR1 is SQVTM, CDR2 ANQGSEA, per germline. The CDR3 is made up of 15 amino acids. Trimming removed 5 bases from V and 4 bases from J, with 21 bases in between. Previously, flow cytometry had revealed CD8+CD57+ cell expansion in the patients chosen for sequencing. Severe acquired aplastic anemia was present in every patient. Broader study findings: Any difference that existed in CD8+ Simpson's diversity between patients and controls was not significant. Found in both controls and patients were fewer than 35 CD8+ CDR3 sequences.

This clonotype showed up many times. Antigen unknown. V is TRBV29-1 and J is TRBJ2-7; a weak D match, TRBD1 (6 bases). The receptor comes from a human donor with aplastic anemia. Sequencing was performed on sorted CD4+, CD8+, or CD8+CD57+ T cells (not recorded which) from PBMCs. CDR3 bases: TGCAGCGTTACAAGCAGGGGAAGGGTTGAGTACGAGCAGTACTTC. This translates into CSVTSRGRVEYEQYF.